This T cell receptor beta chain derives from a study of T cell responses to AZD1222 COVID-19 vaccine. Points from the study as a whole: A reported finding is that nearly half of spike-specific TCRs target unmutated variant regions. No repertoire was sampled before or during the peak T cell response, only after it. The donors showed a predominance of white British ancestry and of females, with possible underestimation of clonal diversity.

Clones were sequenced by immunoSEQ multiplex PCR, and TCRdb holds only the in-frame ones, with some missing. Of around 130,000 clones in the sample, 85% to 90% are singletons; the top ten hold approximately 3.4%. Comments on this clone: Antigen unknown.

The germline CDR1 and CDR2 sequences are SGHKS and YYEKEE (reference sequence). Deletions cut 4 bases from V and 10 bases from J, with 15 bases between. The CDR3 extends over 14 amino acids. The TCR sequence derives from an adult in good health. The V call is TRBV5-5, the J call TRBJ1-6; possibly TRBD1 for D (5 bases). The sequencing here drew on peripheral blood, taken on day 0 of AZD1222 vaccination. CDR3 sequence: CASSLGGGTSPLHF. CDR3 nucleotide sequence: TGTGCCAGCAGCCTGGGGGGGGGAACCTCACCCCTCCACTTT. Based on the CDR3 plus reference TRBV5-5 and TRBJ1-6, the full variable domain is DAGVTQSPTHLIKTRGQQVTLRCSPISGHKSVSWYQQVLGQGPQFIFQYYEKEERGRGNFPDRFSARQFPNYSSELNVNALLLGDSALYLCASSLGGGTSPLHFGNGTRLTVT.